This T cell receptor (beta chain) came from a study of T cell responses to AZD1222 COVID-19 vaccine listed by TCRdb under 2021. Concerning the study at large: AZD1222 recipients with second doses at about 4 weeks or about 12 weeks were pooled, because spike-specific TCR depth and breadth did not differ between schedules. A total of about 240 trial participants underwent TCR sequencing, of whom nearly 210 received two doses of AZD1222 and about 26 received two doses of the MenACWY control vaccine. Enrollment into the trials was organized by age into subgroups of 18-55, 56-69 and 70-plus years, and those subgroups contained approximately 150, 30 and 60 TCR-sequenced participants, respectively.

The sample's time point, from its label and the paper: baseline before first vaccination. The vaccinee samples were drawn from two UK trials, COV001 and COV002, one of which was a single-blind randomized controlled phase 2/3 trial testing AZD1222 (ChAdOx1 nCoV-19) in healthy adults. Trial participant PBMC samples were collected at day 0 and day 28 after the second dose for TCRbeta chain sequencing. The CDR3 regions of human TCRbeta chains were analyzed by immunosequencing. For the original study's pipeline: TCRs in the repertoires were compared against a reference library of SARS-CoV-2-specific TCRs that had been generated with the MIRA antigen-specificity platform. Breadth was defined as the fraction of unique TCRs that were SARS-CoV-2-associated. Depth was defined as the fraction of total T cells that were SARS-CoV-2-associated. Each spike-specific TCR was assigned to its reactive spike region and to a CD4 or CD8 class using the MIRA data. Log10-transformed breadth and depth values were compared by one-way ANOVA with Sidak's multiple comparisons tests. What TCRdb holds here is the immuneACCESS table cut down to in-frame rearrangements. Part of the clones is not present; checked against another copy, under half of the missing clones reflect an unresolved V gene, and the others are unexplained. Clonal size and the V and J genes are those of that table, whereas D and trimming came from the DNA. For this sample the table gives under 95,000 clones, of which over 85% were detected only once. The leading ten clones occupy approximately 2% of the sample.

This clone was seen more than once but under ten times. What this receptor recognizes is not known. No base qualities exist here, and no much larger clone lies one base off it. What the research found in general, with its limitations: Conclusions about previously exposed vaccinees are limited, since just a handful of AZD1222 recipients were seropositive for SARS-CoV-2 at baseline. Spike-specific TCR breadth and depth rose significantly after two AZD1222 doses compared with day 0 and with MenACWY recipients. Vaccine-associated CD4 TCRs spanned the whole spike protein, with dominant responses in regions 160-218 and 743-854. Participants were mostly white British, with more females than males. The authors suggested clonal diversity may have been underestimated. Reportedly, close to half of the unique spike-specific TCRs recognized epitopes lying outside the regions that are mutated in the B.1.351 and B.1.1.7 variants. Because no samples from the day 14 peak response were available, repertoires could be characterized only after the peak T cell response. In the small 56-69-year group, the increase in depth fell short of significance, most likely because of low power.

Trimming takes 11 bases from V and 5 bases from J, and the germline ends sit 36 bases apart. As encoded in the germline V gene (reference sequence), CDR1 is SEHNR while CDR2 is FQNEAQ. The CDR3 covers 19 residues, taking in both the cysteine and the phenylalanine. Only the CDR3 DNA stays, 57 bases, in frame from base 1. The chain is encoded by TRBV7-9 joined to TRBJ2-5; TRBD2 is possibly the D segment (6 matching bases). The receptor comes from an adult in good health. This material consisted of peripheral blood, taken on day 0 of AZD1222 vaccination. The CDR3 sequence is CAGGPKPGRTTHISETQYF. The DNA sequence is TGTGCCGGCGGGCCAAAACCGGGGAGGACAACCCATATTTCGGAGACCCAGTACTTC.